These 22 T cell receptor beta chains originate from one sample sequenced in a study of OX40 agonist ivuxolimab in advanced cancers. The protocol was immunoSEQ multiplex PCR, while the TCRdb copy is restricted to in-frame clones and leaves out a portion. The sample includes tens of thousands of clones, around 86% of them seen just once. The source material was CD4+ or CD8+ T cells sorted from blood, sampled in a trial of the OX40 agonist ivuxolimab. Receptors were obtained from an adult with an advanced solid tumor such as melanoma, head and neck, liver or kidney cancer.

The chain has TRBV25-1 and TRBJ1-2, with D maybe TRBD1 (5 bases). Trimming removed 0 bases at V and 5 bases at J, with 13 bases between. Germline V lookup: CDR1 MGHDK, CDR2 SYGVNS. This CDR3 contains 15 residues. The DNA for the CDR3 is TGTGCCAGCAGTGAATATCAGGGAACGGGGTATGGCTACACCTTC. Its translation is CASSEYQGTGYGYTF.

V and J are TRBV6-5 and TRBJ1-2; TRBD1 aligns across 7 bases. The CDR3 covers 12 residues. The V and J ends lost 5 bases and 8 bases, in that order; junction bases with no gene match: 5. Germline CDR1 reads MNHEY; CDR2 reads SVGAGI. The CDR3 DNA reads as TGTGCCAGCAGTGTTACAGGGGCCGGCTACACCTTC. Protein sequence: CASSVTGAGYTF.

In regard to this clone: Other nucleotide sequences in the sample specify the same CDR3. The CDR3 is CASSPNTEAFF. As DNA, the CDR3 is TGTGCCAGCAGCCCTAACACTGAAGCTTTCTTT. The chain has TRBV6-6 and TRBJ1-1, with D uncertain. Germline lookup yields CDR1 MNHNY and CDR2 SVGAGI (reference sequence). The length of the CDR3 is 11 residues. Trimming took 6 bases from V and 2 from J, leaving 4 bases between them.

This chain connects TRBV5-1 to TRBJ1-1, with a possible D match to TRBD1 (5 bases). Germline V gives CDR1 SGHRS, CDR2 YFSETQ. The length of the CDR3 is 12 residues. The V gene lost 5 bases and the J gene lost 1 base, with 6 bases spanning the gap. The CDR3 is CASRQGNTEAFF. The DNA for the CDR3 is TGCGCCAGCAGGCAGGGGAACACTGAAGCTTTCTTT. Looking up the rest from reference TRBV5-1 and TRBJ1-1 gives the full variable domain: KAGVTQTPRYLIKTRGQQVTLSCSPISGHRSVSWYQQTPGQGLQFLFEYFSETQRNKGNFPGRFSGRQFSNSRSEMNVSTLELGDSALYLCASRQGNTEAFFGQGTRLTVV.

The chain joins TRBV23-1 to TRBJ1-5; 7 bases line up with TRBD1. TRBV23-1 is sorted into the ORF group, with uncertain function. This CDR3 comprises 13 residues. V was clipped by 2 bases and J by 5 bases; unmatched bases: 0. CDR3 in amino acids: CASSQQGDQPQHF. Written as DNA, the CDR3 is TGCGCCAGCAGTCAACAGGGGGATCAGCCCCAGCATTTT.

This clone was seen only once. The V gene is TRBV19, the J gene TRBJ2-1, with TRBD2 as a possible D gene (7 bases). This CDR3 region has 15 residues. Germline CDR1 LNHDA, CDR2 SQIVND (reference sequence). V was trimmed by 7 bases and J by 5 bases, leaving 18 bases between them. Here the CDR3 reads CASTNRGGGHNEQFF. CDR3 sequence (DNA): TGTGCCAGTACCAACCGGGGAGGGGGTCACAATGAGCAGTTCTTC.

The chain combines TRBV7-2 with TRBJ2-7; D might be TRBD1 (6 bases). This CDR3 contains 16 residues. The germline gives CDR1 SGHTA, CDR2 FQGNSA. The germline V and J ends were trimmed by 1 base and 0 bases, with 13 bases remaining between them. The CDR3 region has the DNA TGTGCCAGCAGCTTAGGAGGGGGTACTGCCTCCTACGAGCAGTACTTC. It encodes CASSLGGGTASYEQYF.

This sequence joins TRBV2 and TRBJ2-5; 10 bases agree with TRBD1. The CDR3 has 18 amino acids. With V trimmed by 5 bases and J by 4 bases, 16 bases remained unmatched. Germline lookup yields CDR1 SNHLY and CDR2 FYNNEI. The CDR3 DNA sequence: TGTGCCAGCAGTCGACGACAGGGGGCAGGGCCTCAAGGAGAGACCCAGTACTTC. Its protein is CASSRRQGAGPQGETQYF. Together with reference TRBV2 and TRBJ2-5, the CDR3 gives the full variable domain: EPEVTQTPSHQVTQMGQEVILRCVPISNHLYFYWYRQILGQKVEFLVSFYNNEISEKSEIFDDQFSVERPDGSNFTLKIRSTKLEDSAMYFCASSRRQGAGPQGETQYFGPGTRLLVL.

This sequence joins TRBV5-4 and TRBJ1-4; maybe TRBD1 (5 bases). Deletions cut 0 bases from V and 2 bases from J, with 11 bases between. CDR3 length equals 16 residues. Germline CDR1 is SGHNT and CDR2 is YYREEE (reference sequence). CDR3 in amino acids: CASSLGGEATNEKLFF. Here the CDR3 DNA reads TGTGCCAGCAGCTTGGGGGGGGAGGCGACTAATGAAAAACTGTTTTTT. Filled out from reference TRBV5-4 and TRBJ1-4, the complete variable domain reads ETGVTQSPTHLIKTRGQQVTLRCSSQSGHNTVSWYQQALGQGPQFIFQYYREEENGRGNFPPRFSGLQFPNYSSELNVNALELDDSALYLCASSLGGEATNEKLFFGSGTQLSVL.

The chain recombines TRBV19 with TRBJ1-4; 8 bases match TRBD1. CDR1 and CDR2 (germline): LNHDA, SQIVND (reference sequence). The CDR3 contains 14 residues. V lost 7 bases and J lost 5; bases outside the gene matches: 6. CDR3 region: CASNAGTGNEKLFF. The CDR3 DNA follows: TGTGCCAGTAACGCCGGGACAGGAAATGAAAAACTGTTTTTT.

In DNA form, the CDR3 reads TGTGCCAGCAGCTTACCAGCGGGAGGCCAAGAGACCCAGTACTTC. Its protein product is CASSLPAGGQETQYF. The chain links TRBV7-2 to TRBJ2-5, with 9 nucleotides matching TRBD2. J gave up 1 base and V 2 bases, and 2 bases lay outside the gene matches. CDR1 and CDR2 from the germline V gene are SGHTA and FQGNSA. This CDR3 is 15 amino acids long.

The DNA for the CDR3 is TGTGCCAGCAGTGAAAGTTGGGCACCCAACTATGGCTACACCTTC. It is translated as CASSESWAPNYGYTF. The genes are TRBV6-1 and TRBJ1-2; D gene uncertain. CDR3 length: 15 amino acids. Trimming cost V 2 bases and J 2 bases, with 12 bases left between them. The germline gives CDR1 MNHNS, CDR2 SASEGT.

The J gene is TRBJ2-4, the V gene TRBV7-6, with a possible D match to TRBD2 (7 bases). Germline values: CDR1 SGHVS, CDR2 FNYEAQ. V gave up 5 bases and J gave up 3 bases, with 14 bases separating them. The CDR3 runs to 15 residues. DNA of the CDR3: TGTGCCAGCAGCCCTGGGGGAGGGGGCAAAAACATTCAGTACTTC. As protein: CASSPGGGGKNIQYF.

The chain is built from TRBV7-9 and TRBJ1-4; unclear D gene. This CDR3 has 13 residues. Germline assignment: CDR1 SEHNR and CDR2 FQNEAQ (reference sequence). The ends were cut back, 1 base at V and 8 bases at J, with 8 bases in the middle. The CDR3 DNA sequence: TGTGCCAGCAGCTTAGACTTGGAGGAAAAACTGTTTTTT. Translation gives CASSLDLEEKLFF.

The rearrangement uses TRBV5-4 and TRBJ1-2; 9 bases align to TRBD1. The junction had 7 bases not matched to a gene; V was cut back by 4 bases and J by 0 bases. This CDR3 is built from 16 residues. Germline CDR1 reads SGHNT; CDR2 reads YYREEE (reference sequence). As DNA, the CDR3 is TGTGCCAGCAGCCGGACAGGGGAGTTAGCTAACTATGGCTACACCTTC. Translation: CASSRTGELANYGYTF. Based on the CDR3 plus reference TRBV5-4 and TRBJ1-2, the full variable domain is ETGVTQSPTHLIKTRGQQVTLRCSSQSGHNTVSWYQQALGQGPQFIFQYYREEENGRGNFPPRFSGLQFPNYSSELNVNALELDDSALYLCASSRTGELANYGYTFGSGTRLTVV.

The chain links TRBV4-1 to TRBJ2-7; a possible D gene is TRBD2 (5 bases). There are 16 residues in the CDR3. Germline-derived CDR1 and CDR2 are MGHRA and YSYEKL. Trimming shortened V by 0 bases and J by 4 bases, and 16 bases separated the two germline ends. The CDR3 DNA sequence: TGCGCCAGCAGCCAAGATGGTAGCGAGGGTGGTTACGAGCAGTACTTC. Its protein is CASSQDGSEGGYEQYF.

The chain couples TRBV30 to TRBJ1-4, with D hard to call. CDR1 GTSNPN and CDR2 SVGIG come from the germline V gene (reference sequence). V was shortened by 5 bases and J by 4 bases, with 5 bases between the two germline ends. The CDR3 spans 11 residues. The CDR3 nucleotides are TGTGCCTGGCGTTATAATGAAAAACTGTTTTTT. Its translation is CAWRYNEKLFF.

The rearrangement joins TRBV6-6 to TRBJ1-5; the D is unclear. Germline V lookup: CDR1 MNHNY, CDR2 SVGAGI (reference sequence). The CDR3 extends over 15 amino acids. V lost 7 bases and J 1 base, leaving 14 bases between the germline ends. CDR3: CASTVGKASNQPQHF. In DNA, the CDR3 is TGTGCCAGCACCGTCGGGAAAGCAAGCAATCAGCCCCAGCATTTT.

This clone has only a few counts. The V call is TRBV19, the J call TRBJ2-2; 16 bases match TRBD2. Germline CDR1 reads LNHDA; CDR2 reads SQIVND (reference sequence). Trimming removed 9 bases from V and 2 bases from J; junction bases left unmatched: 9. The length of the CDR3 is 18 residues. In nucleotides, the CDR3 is TGTGCCAGCTCACCGGGACTAGCGGGGGGGCGTAACACCGGGGAGCTGTTTTTT. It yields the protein CASSPGLAGGRNTGELFF.

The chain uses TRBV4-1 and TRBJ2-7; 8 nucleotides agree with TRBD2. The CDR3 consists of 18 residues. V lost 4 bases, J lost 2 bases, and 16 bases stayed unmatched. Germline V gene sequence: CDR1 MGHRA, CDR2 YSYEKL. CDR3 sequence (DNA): TGCGCCAGCAGCCTCGCGGTGGGGGGGTTAGCGGGGCCCTACGAGCAGTACTTC. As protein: CASSLAVGGLAGPYEQYF.

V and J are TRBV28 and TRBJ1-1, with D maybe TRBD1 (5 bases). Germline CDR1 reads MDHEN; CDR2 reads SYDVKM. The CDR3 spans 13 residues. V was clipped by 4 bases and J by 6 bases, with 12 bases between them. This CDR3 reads CASSSQGQPEAFF. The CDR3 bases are TGTGCCAGCAGTTCGCAGGGCCAACCTGAAGCTTTCTTT.

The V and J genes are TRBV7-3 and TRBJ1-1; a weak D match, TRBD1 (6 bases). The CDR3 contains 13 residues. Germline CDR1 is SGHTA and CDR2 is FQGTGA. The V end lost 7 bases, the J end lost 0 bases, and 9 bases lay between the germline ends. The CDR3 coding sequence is TGTGCCAGCAAGGGACAAATGAACACTGAAGCTTTCTTT. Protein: CASKGQMNTEAFF.